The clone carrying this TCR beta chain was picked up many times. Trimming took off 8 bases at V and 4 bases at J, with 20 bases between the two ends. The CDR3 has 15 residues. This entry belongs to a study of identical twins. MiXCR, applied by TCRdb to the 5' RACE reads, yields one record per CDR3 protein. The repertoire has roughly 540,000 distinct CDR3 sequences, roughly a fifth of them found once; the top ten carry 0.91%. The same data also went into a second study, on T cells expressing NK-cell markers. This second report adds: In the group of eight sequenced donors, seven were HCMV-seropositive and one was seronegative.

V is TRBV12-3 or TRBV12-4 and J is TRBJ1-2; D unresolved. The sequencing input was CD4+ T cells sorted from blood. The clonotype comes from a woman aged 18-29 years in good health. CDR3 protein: CASGESGAGAYGYTF. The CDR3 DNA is TGTGCCAGCGGGGAATCCGGAGCGGGTGCCTATGGCTACACCTTC.